The 27 T cell receptor beta chains below were found in one sample sequenced in a study of cytomegalovirus exposure and HLA in healthy donors. 60 Vbeta and 13 Jbeta primers were used in PCR. Only in-frame clones appear in the TCRdb table, and some are missing; sequencing was by immunoSEQ multiplex PCR. The sample lists some 95,000 clones; 55% to 80% were seen once. The source material was PBMCs. These receptors were obtained from a female donor in good health and CMV-seronegative.

In its sample, this clone was seen a few times. This chain connects TRBV1 to TRBJ2-2; TRBD1, the table's D call, was not compared with the DNA. TRBV1 is shown as a pseudogene. CDR3 size: 12 residues. For the CDR3, the DNA is TGCACCAGACCAGGTGAGACCGGGGAGCTGTTTTTT. Amino acids: CTRPGETGELFF.

CDR3 amino acids: CSVARGVRPIYEQYF. CDR3 bases: TGCAGCGTCGCCCGCGGGGTGCGCCCGATATACGAGCAGTACTTC. The chain joins TRBV29-1 to TRBJ2-7, with D tentatively TRBD2 (6 bases). V lost 6 bases and J lost 4, with 22 bases in between. There are 15 residues in the CDR3. Germline CDR1 SQVTM, CDR2 ANQGSEA.

A few counts support this clone. For the CDR3, the DNA is TGTGCCTGTCGGTATCGAACCGGGGAGCTGTTTTTT. Its translation: CACRYRTGELFF. The V call is TRBV30, the J call TRBJ2-2; D gene uncertain. The V and J ends lost 6 bases and 5 bases respectively, with 10 bases between them. Germline loops: CDR1 GTSNPN, CDR2 SVGIG (reference sequence). The CDR3 runs to 12 residues.

The gene calls are TRBV11-2 and TRBJ2-2; 7 bases match TRBD2. The ends lost 4 bases at V and 3 bases at J; junction bases unmatched: 8. The CDR3 has 16 amino acids. Germline-derived CDR1 and CDR2 are SGHAT and FQNNGV. DNA for the CDR3: TGTGCCAGCAGCTCCCCCGGACTAGGACACACCGGGGAGCTGTTTTTT. Protein sequence: CASSSPGLGHTGELFF. Variable domain in full (rest from reference TRBV11-2 and TRBJ2-2): EAGVAQSPRYKIIEKRQSVAFWCNPISGHATLYWYQQILGQGPKLLIQFQNNGVVDDSQLPKDRFSAERLKGVDSTLKIQPAKLEDSAVYLCASSSPGLGHTGELFFGEGSRLTVL.

The chain combines TRBV29-1 with TRBJ2-3; TRBD2 matches at 7 bases. The length of the CDR3 is 13 residues. Germline V gene lookup returns CDR1 SQVTM and CDR2 ANQGSEA. Losses at the gene ends were 6 bases for V and 1 base for J; bases not matched to a gene: 4. DNA of the CDR3: TGCAGCGTCGAACGGGAGGGCACAGATACGCAGTATTTT. This encodes CSVEREGTDTQYF.

This chain links TRBV5-1 with TRBJ1-4; 7 bases match TRBD1. CDR1 SGHRS and CDR2 YFSETQ come from the germline V gene. This CDR3 has 15 amino acids. J lost 3 bases, V lost 1 base, and 3 bases had no gene match. The CDR3 sequence: CASSLWQGANEKLFF. As DNA, the CDR3 is TGCGCCAGCAGCTTGTGGCAGGGGGCTAATGAAAAACTGTTTTTT.

This sequence joins TRBV5-6 and TRBJ2-7, with 8 bases matching TRBD2. V dropped 0 bases and J dropped 3; count of bases not matched to a gene: 2. The CDR3 is made up of 14 amino acids. CDR1 is SGHDT, CDR2 YYEEEE, per germline. The CDR3 is CASSLGAGDYEQYF. In DNA form, the CDR3 reads TGTGCCAGCAGCTTGGGAGCGGGAGACTACGAGCAGTACTTC.

This clone was counted between two and nine times. The chain carries TRBV7-6 and TRBJ2-3; TRBD2 matches 10 bases. From germline, CDR1 is SGHVS and CDR2 FNYEAQ. The CDR3 runs 17 residues. The V and J ends lost 1 base and 0 bases, in that order; junction bases with no gene match: 4. In DNA form, the CDR3 reads TGTGCCAGCAGCTTAGGGAGGACTAGCGGTAGCACAGATACGCAGTATTTT. It codes for CASSLGRTSGSTDTQYF.

The chain links TRBV7-9 to TRBJ2-1; tentatively, D is TRBD2 (5 bases). Germline CDR1 reads SEHNR; CDR2 reads FQNEAQ (reference sequence). V was pared by 5 bases and J by 3 bases, with 23 bases between. The CDR3 has 18 residues. The CDR3 DNA sequence: TGTGCCAGCAGCCCTCTAGTGGGCCAAGCGGAAGACTACAATGAGCAGTTCTTC. Translation: CASSPLVGQAEDYNEQFF.

This clone was counted only a few times. The chain joins TRBV7-9 to TRBJ2-7, with a weak D call TRBD1 (5 bases). The CDR3 is 18 amino acids. Germline CDR1 is SEHNR and CDR2 is FQNEAQ (reference sequence). Trimming cost V 4 bases and J 5 bases, with 27 bases left between them. CDR3 loop: CASSSRPTIPQGVHEQYF. The CDR3 DNA follows: TGTGCCAGCAGCTCCCGGCCTACTATCCCTCAGGGTGTCCACGAGCAGTACTTC.

This rearrangement joins TRBV2 to TRBJ1-4; maybe TRBD1 (5 bases). With 2 bases removed from V and 11 bases from J, the gap between germline ends came to 12 bases. The CDR3 is made up of 13 amino acids. Germline lookup yields CDR1 SNHLY and CDR2 FYNNEI. CDR3 residues: CASSEQGTRKLFF. In DNA, the CDR3 is TGTGCCAGCAGTGAACAGGGAACGAGGAAACTGTTTTTT.

The chain carries TRBV5-4 and TRBJ1-2; D not certain. Germline CDR1 reads SGHNT; CDR2 reads YYREEE (reference sequence). This CDR3 has 13 residues. V gave up 4 bases and J gave up 0 bases, with 7 bases separating them. The CDR3: CASSTDTNYGYTF. The CDR3 DNA reads TGTGCCAGCAGCACAGATACTAACTATGGCTACACCTTC. The whole variable domain, filled in from reference TRBV5-4 and TRBJ1-2, reads ETGVTQSPTHLIKTRGQQVTLRCSSQSGHNTVSWYQQALGQGPQFIFQYYREEENGRGNFPPRFSGLQFPNYSSELNVNALELDDSALYLCASSTDTNYGYTFGSGTRLTVV.

This chain joins TRBV29-1 and TRBJ1-1; 8 bases match TRBD1. The CDR3 runs to 12 residues. J gave up 5 bases and V 6 bases, and 5 bases lay outside the gene matches. CDR1 is SQVTM and CDR2 is ANQGSEA in the germline V gene. The CDR3 DNA reads as TGCAGCGTGCGAACAGGGGGTACTGAAGCTTTCTTT. This sequence encodes CSVRTGGTEAFF.

A remark on this clone: Other DNA sequences in the sample encode the same CDR3. The chain carries TRBV18 and TRBJ2-1; D is ambiguous. V was shortened by 6 bases and J by 5 bases, with 5 bases between the two germline ends. The CDR3 is made up of 11 amino acids. Germline V CDR1 and CDR2: KGHSH, LQKENI. The CDR3 region has the DNA TGTGCCAGCTCTCCCAACAATGAGCAGTTCTTC. Its protein is CASSPNNEQFF.

The rearrangement links TRBV28 to TRBJ1-4; 9 nucleotides line up with TRBD1. V lost 6 bases to trimming and J lost 8 bases; unmatched junction nucleotides: 10. The CDR3 spans 15 residues. Germline V lookup: CDR1 MDHEN, CDR2 SYDVKM. The CDR3 nucleotides are TGTGCCAGCAGACTGGACAGGGGCCAGGGGGAAAAACTGTTTTTT. Translation: CASRLDRGQGEKLFF. The variable domain in full, completed from reference TRBV28 and TRBJ1-4, reads DVKVTQSSRYLVKRTGEKVFLECVQDMDHENMFWYRQDPGLGLRLIYFSYDVKMKEKGDIPEGYSVSREKKERFSLILESASTNQTSMYLCASRLDRGQGEKLFFGSGTQLSVL.

This clone was picked up a small number of times. The chain carries TRBV13 and TRBJ2-2; D perhaps matches TRBD2 (5 bases). This CDR3 has 12 amino acids. Trimming removed 3 bases at V and 8 bases at J, with 7 bases between. The germline gives CDR1 PRHDT, CDR2 FYEKMQ (reference sequence). The CDR3: CASSLTGGELFF. The CDR3 bases are TGTGCCAGCAGCTTGACGGGAGGGGAGCTGTTTTTT.

The table lists this clone with a few counts. The chain couples TRBV2 to TRBJ2-5; TRBD1 matches 8 bases. Trimming at V came to 6 bases and at J to 7 bases, leaving 10 bases not matched to a gene. Germline-derived CDR1 and CDR2 are SNHLY and FYNNEI. This CDR3 has 14 amino acids. The CDR3 spells CASSGTGGSWTQYF. DNA of the CDR3: TGTGCCAGCAGCGGGACAGGTGGGTCGTGGACCCAGTACTTC.

This chain connects TRBV4-1 to TRBJ1-5, with TRBD1 matching 7 bases. J lost 0 bases, V lost 2 bases, and 4 bases had no gene match. This CDR3 has 16 amino acids. In germline, CDR1 is MGHRA, CDR2 YSYEKL. CDR3 nucleotides: TGCGCCAGCAGCCAAAGGACAGGAGTTAGCAATCAGCCCCAGCATTTT. It is translated as CASSQRTGVSNQPQHF.

The chain couples TRBV9 to TRBJ1-6, with a possible D match to TRBD1 (6 bases). The CDR3 has 15 amino acids. Germline V CDR1 and CDR2: SGDLS, YYNGEE. The germline V and J ends were trimmed by 3 bases and 7 bases, with 14 bases remaining between them. CDR3 nucleotides: TGTGCCAGCAGCGCGTTACAGGGATTGAATTCACCCCTCCACTTT. This encodes CASSALQGLNSPLHF.

J is TRBJ1-1 and V is TRBV7-2, with no clear D. Trimming removed 2 bases from V and 1 base from J, with 11 bases in between. The length of the CDR3 is 15 residues. Germline values: CDR1 SGHTA, CDR2 FQGNSA. The CDR3 coding sequence is TGTGCCAGCAGCTTAATGTTGGGAGAGAACACTGAAGCTTTCTTT. This sequence encodes CASSLMLGENTEAFF.

V is TRBV7-2 and J is TRBJ1-1; 8 bases agree with TRBD1. CDR1 and CDR2 (germline): SGHTA, FQGNSA. The length of the CDR3 is 16 residues. Trimming cost V 4 bases and J 6 bases; bases outside gene matches: 13. The CDR3 region has the DNA TGTGCCAGCAGCTACCGTGTGACAGGGGCTCGAGCTGAAGCTTTCTTT. Translation gives CASSYRVTGARAEAFF.

The chain recombines TRBV28 with TRBJ1-2; maybe TRBD1 (6 bases). Germline CDR1 is MDHEN and CDR2 is SYDVKM. Between the trimmed V and J ends, which lost 7 bases and 6 bases, there was a span of 15 bases. This CDR3 has 13 residues. The CDR3 bases are TGTGCCAGCATCGAAGGGGGTTCGCATGGCTACACCTTC. Translating it yields CASIEGGSHGYTF.

The chain recombines TRBV5-1 with TRBJ1-4; a weak D match, TRBD1 (5 bases). CDR3 length: 12 residues. Germline values: CDR1 SGHRS, CDR2 YFSETQ. Trimming cost V 7 bases and J 7 bases, with 11 bases left between them. The CDR3 DNA follows: TGCGCCAGCTCCCCGGGGGGTGAAAAACTGTTTTTT. Translated, it gives CASSPGGEKLFF.

Only a few counts were recorded for this clone. The V gene is TRBV30, the J gene TRBJ2-3; 7 nucleotides match TRBD2. With V trimmed by 1 base and J by 0 bases, 7 bases remained unmatched. This CDR3 is 16 amino acids long. CDR1 is GTSNPN, CDR2 SVGIG, per germline (reference sequence). The CDR3 DNA is TGTGCCTGGAGTGAAGCACTAGCGCATAGCACAGATACGCAGTATTTT. Translating gives CAWSEALAHSTDTQYF.

This chain joins TRBV6-5 and TRBJ2-7; 11 bases are a match to TRBD1. With 8 bases clipped from V and 9 bases from J, the junction kept 9 bases outside the gene matches. Germline values: CDR1 MNHEY, CDR2 SVGAGI. This CDR3 spans 13 amino acids. Here the CDR3 reads CASQDRGRNGQYF. CDR3 bases: TGTGCCAGCCAGGACAGGGGGCGTAATGGGCAGTACTTC.

This chain uses TRBV4-1 with TRBJ2-2, with 10 bases that match TRBD2. Germline-derived CDR1 and CDR2 are MGHRA and YSYEKL. Trimming at V came to 2 bases and at J to 7 bases, leaving 7 bases not matched to a gene. The CDR3 is made up of 16 amino acids. Here the CDR3 reads CASSQLLAGVGGELFF. The CDR3, as DNA: TGCGCCAGCAGCCAATTGCTAGCGGGAGTAGGCGGGGAGCTGTTTTTT.

Points on this clone: Other nucleotide sequences from this sample produce the same CDR3. The V gene is TRBV30, the J gene TRBJ1-5; D remains unclear. This CDR3 has 13 amino acids. The V and J ends lost 0 bases and 1 base respectively, with 4 bases between them. Germline V gene data show CDR1 as GTSNPN and CDR2 as SVGIG (reference sequence). In DNA, the CDR3 is TGTGCCTGGAGTGTACGGAGCAATCAGCCCCAGCATTTT. Its protein is CAWSVRSNQPQHF.